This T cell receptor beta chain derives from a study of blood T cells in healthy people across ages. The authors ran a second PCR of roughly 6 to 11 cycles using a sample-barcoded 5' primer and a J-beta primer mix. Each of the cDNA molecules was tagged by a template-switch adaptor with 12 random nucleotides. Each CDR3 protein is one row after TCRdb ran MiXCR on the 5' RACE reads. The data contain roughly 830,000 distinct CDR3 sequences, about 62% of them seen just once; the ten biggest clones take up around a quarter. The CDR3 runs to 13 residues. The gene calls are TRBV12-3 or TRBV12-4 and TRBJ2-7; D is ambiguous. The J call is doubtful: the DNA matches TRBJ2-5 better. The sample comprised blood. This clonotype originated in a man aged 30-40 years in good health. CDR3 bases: TGTGCCAGCAGTGTCCTGTCCCCAGAGACCCAGTACTTC. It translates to CASSVLSPETQYF.